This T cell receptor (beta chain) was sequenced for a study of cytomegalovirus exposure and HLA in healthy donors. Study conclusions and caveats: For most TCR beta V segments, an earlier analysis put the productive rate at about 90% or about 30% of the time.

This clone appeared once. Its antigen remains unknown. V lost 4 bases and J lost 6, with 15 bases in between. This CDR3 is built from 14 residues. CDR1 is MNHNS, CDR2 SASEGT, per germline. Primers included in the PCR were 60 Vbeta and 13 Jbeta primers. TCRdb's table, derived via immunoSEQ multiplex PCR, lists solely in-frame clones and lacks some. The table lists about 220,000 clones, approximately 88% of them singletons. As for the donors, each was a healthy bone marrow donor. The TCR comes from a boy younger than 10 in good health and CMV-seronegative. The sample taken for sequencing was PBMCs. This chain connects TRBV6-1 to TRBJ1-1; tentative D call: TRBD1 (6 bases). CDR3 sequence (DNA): TGTGCCAGCAGTGGGGGTGGGTCAGGGGCTGAAGCTTTCTTT. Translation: CASSGGGSGAEAFF.